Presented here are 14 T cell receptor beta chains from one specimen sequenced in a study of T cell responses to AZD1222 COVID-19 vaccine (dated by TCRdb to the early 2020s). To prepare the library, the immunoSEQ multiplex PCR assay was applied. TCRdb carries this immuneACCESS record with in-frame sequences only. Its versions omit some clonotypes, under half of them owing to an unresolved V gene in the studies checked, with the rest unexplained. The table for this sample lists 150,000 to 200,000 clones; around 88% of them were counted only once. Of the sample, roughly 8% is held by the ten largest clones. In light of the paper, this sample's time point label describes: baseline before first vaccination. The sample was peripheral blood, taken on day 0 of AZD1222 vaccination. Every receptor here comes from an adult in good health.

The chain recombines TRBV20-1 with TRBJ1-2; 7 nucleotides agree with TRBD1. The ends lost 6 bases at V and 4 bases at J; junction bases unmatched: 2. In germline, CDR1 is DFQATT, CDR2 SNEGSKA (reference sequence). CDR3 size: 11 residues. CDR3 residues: CSAGTAYGYTF. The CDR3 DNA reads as TGCAGTGCCGGGACAGCCTATGGCTACACCTTC.

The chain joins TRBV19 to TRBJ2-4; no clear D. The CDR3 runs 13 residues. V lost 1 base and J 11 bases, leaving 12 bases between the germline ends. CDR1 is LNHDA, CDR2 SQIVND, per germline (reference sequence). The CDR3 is CASSIGSLEVQYF. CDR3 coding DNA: TGTGCCAGTAGTATAGGATCTCTCGAAGTTCAGTACTTC.

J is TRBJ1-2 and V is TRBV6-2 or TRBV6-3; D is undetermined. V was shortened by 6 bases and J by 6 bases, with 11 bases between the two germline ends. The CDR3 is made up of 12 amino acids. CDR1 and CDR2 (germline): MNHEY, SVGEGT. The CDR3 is CASSNSGDGYTF. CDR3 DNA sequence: TGTGCCAGCAGCAACTCTGGGGATGGCTACACCTTC.

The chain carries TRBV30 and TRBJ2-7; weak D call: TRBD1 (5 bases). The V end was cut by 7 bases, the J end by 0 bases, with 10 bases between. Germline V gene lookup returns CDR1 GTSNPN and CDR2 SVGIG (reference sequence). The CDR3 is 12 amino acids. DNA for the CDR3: TGTGCCTTGGACAAGAGCTCCTACGAGCAGTACTTC. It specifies CALDKSSYEQYF.

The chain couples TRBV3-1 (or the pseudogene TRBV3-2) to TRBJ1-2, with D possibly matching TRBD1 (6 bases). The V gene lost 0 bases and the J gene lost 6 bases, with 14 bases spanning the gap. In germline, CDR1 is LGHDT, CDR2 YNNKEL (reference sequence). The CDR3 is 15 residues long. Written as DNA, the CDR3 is TGTGCCAGCAGCCAAGATGGGGGGGCGCAGGATGGCTACACCTTC. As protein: CASSQDGGAQDGYTF.

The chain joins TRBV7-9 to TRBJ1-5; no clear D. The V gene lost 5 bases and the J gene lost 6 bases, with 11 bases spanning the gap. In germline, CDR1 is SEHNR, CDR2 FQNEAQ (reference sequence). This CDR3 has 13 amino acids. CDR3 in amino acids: CASSPTTSQPQHF. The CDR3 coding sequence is TGTGCCAGCAGCCCTACAACGTCTCAGCCCCAGCATTTT.

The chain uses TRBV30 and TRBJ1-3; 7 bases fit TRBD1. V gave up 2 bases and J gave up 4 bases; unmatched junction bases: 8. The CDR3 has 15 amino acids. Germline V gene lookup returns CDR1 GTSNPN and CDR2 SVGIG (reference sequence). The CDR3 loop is CAWSPQGSGGNTIYF. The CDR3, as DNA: TGTGCCTGGAGTCCACAGGGGTCGGGAGGAAACACCATATATTTT.

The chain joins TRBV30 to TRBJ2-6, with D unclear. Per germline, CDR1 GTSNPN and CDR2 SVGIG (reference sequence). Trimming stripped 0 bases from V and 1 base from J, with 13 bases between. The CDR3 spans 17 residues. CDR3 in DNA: TGTGCCTGGAGTGTAGAACAGCCTCTATCTGGGGCCAACGTCCTGACTTTC. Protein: CAWSVEQPLSGANVLTF.

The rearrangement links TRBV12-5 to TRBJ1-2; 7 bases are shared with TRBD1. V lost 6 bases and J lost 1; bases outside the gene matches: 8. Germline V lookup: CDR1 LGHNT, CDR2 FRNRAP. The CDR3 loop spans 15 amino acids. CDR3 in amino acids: CASGPGTDFNYGYTF. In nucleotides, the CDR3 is TGTGCTAGTGGACCCGGGACAGATTTTAACTATGGCTACACCTTC.

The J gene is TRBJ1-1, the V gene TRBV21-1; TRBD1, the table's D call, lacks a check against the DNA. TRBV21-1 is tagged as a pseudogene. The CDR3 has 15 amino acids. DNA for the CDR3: TGTGCCAGCAGCCGGGACAGCAGCCTCAACACTGAAGCTTTCTTT. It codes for CASSRDSSLNTEAFF.

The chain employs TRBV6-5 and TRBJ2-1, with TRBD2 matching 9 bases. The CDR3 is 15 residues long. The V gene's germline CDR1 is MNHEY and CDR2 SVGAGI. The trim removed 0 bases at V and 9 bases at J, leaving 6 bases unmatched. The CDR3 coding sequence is TGTGCCAGCAGTTACTCGAGCGGGGGGTTTAGTGAGCAGTTCTTC. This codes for CASSYSSGGFSEQFF.

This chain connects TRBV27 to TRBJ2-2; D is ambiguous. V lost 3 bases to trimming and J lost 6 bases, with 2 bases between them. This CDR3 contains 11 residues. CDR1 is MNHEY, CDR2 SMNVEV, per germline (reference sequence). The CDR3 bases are TGTGCCAGCAGTTTCTCCGGGGAGCTGTTTTTT. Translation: CASSFSGELFF.

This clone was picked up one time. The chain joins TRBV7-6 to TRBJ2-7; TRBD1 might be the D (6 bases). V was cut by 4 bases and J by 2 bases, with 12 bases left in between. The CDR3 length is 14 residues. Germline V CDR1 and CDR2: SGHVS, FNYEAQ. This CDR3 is CASSSQKGAYEQYF. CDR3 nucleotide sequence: TGTGCCAGCAGCTCTCAAAAGGGGGCCTACGAGCAGTACTTC.

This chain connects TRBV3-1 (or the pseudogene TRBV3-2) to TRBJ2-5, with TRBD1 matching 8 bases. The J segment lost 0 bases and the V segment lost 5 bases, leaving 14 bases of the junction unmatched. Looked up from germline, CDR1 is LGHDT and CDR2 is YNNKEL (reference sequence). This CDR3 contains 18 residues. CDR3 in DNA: TGTGCCAGCAGCGAGAGAACCCTCGGGACAGGATACCAAGAGACCCAGTACTTC. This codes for CASSERTLGTGYQETQYF.